Listed here are 9 T cell receptor beta chains from one sample, sequenced in a study of blood T cell repertoires in COVID-19 (dated by TCRdb to between 2020 and 2021). The library was built by means of the immunoSEQ multiplex PCR assay. Imported from immuneACCESS, the table was reduced by TCRdb to in-frame sequences with V and J called. These copies leave out some clones; in studies compared against another copy, an unresolved V gene accounts for under half, and the cause of the remainder is not known. The sample yields 260,000 or so clones; 75% to 90% were counted once. The top ten hold about 9.1% of the sample. Sequencing was done on a sample of peripheral blood. The source is a human donor in a cohort sampled during active COVID-19.

The rearrangement joins TRBV27 to TRBJ2-3, with 11 nucleotides matching TRBD2. CDR3 size: 14 residues. CDR1 is MNHEY and CDR2 is SMNVEV in the germline V gene (reference sequence). The V and J ends lost 6 bases and 8 bases, in that order; junction bases with no gene match: 7. The CDR3 sequence is CASSLLAGVATQYF. The CDR3 DNA reads TGTGCCAGCAGCTTACTAGCGGGAGTGGCTACGCAGTATTTT.

The count of this clone is one. CDR3 amino acids: CASSLQGGRQETQYF. CDR3 in DNA: TGTGCCAGCAGCTTGCAGGGCGGACGGCAAGAGACCCAGTACTTC. The V and J genes are TRBV7-6 and TRBJ2-5; D possibly corresponds to TRBD1 (5 bases). Germline V gene sequence: CDR1 SGHVS, CDR2 FNYEAQ. V was cut by 3 bases and J by 2 bases, with 13 bases left in between. There are 15 residues in the CDR3.

The genes are TRBV9 and TRBJ2-1, with 10 positions matching TRBD2. The CDR3 is made up of 17 amino acids. V shed 0 bases and J 3 bases; nucleotides not matched to a gene: 6. Germline CDR1 is SGDLS and CDR2 is YYNGEE. The CDR3 nucleotides read TGTGCCAGCAGCGTAGGGGCCCGGACTAGCGGCTACAATGAGCAGTTCTTC. Its translation is CASSVGARTSGYNEQFF.

The chain joins TRBV28 to TRBJ1-3; D is undetermined. This CDR3 contains 16 residues. Trimming removed 7 bases at V and 0 bases at J, with 16 bases between. CDR1 and CDR2 from the germline V gene are MDHEN and SYDVKM. CDR3 sequence (DNA): TGTGCCAGCACCAGTCAGGACGGGAACTCTGGAAACACCATATATTTT. Translation: CASTSQDGNSGNTIYF.

V and J are TRBV5-1 and TRBJ1-2; tentative D call: TRBD1 (6 bases). The CDR3 has 14 amino acids. Germline lookup yields CDR1 SGHRS and CDR2 YFSETQ. Deletions cut 4 bases from V and 5 bases from J, with 15 bases between. CDR3 in amino acids: CASSQTGLGYGYTF. The CDR3 DNA reads TGCGCCAGCAGCCAAACAGGGTTGGGATATGGCTACACCTTC.

The chain carries TRBV7-9 and TRBJ2-7, with 7 bases matching TRBD2. The junction had 8 bases not matched to a gene; V was cut back by 2 bases and J by 7 bases. The CDR3 sequence is 14 residues long. The germline V gene encodes CDR1 SEHNR and CDR2 FQNEAQ (reference sequence). The CDR3 here is CASSLSAGAKEQYF. The CDR3 DNA reads TGTGCCAGCAGCTTATCGGCGGGAGCGAAAGAGCAGTACTTC.

The rearrangement joins TRBV5-1 to TRBJ1-3; tentatively, D is TRBD1 (6 bases). Trimming took 0 bases from V and 0 from J, leaving 10 bases between them. Germline V gene data show CDR1 as SGHRS and CDR2 as YFSETQ. The CDR3 loop spans 16 amino acids. CDR3 DNA: TGCGCCAGCAGCTTGGGACAGGAAAGCTCTGGAAACACCATATATTTT. Its translation is CASSLGQESSGNTIYF.

The chain links TRBV9 to TRBJ2-3; D is uncertain. The CDR3 length is 15 residues. V was cut by 0 bases and J by 5 bases, with 13 bases left in between. Germline values: CDR1 SGDLS, CDR2 YYNGEE. Here the CDR3 reads CASSVVAVGKDTQYF. In DNA form, the CDR3 reads TGTGCCAGCAGCGTAGTTGCGGTCGGAAAAGATACGCAGTATTTT.

The gene calls are TRBV5-6 and TRBJ2-7; 7 bases are a match to TRBD1. This CDR3 spans 14 amino acids. Germline-derived CDR1 and CDR2 are SGHDT and YYEEEE. With 3 bases clipped from V and 4 bases from J, the junction kept 7 bases outside the gene matches. The CDR3 spells CASSSDREGYEQYF. The CDR3 DNA reads as TGTGCCAGCAGCTCTGACAGGGAAGGTTACGAGCAGTACTTC. The entire variable domain, with the rest obtained from reference TRBV5-6 and TRBJ2-7, is as follows: DAGVTQSPTHLIKTRGQQVTLRCSPKSGHDTVSWYQQALGQGPQFIFQYYEEEERQRGNFPDRFSGHQFPNYSSELNVNALLLGDSALYLCASSSDREGYEQYFGPGTRLTVT.